This paragraph covers one T cell receptor (beta chain) sequence. The CDR3 length is 16 residues. The V gene's germline CDR1 is MDHEN and CDR2 SYDVKM. V dropped 4 bases and J dropped 3; count of bases not matched to a gene: 3. The data were taken from a study of OX40 agonist ivuxolimab in advanced cancers. Turning to the study itself: Over 30% of patients had received prior checkpoint inhibitor therapy. Among those treated, three patients had partial responses, one with hepatocellular carcinoma and two with cutaneous melanoma.

This table comes from immunoSEQ multiplex PCR, and its TCRdb copy is limited to in-frame clones, with some not included. This table has about 50,000 clones, roughly 84% appearing once. The clonotype was recovered from an adult with an advanced solid tumor such as melanoma, head and neck, liver or kidney cancer. The chain employs TRBV28 and TRBJ2-1; TRBD2 matches 13 bases. The specimen comprised CD4+ or CD8+ T cells sorted from blood, sampled in a trial of the OX40 agonist ivuxolimab. The CDR3 DNA follows: TGTGCCAGCAGTTCGGGGACTAGCGGGAACTACAATGAGCAGTTCTTC. Translating gives CASSSGTSGNYNEQFF.